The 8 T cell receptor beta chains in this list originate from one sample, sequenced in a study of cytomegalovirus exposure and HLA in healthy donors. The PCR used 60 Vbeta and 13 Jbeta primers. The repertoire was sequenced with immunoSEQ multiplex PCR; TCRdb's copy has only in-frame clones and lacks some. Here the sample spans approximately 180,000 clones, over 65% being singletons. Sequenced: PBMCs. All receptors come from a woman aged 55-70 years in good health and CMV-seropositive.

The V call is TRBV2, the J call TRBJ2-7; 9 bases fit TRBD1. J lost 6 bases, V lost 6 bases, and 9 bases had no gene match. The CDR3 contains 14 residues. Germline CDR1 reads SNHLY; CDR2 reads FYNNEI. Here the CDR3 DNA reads TGTGCCAGCAGAACCGGGACAGGGATTGGCGAGCAGTACTTC. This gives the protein CASRTGTGIGEQYF. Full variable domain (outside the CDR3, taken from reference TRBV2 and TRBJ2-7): EPEVTQTPSHQVTQMGQEVILRCVPISNHLYFYWYRQILGQKVEFLVSFYNNEISEKSEIFDDQFSVERPDGSNFTLKIRSTKLEDSAMYFCASRTGTGIGEQYFGPGTRLTVT.

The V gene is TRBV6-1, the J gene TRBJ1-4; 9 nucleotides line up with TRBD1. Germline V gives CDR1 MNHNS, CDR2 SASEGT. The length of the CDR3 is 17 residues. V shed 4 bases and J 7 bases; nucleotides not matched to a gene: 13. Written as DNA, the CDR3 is TGTGCCAGCAGTGGGTCCCGGACAGGGGCCCTAATTGAAAAACTGTTTTTT. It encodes CASSGSRTGALIEKLFF.

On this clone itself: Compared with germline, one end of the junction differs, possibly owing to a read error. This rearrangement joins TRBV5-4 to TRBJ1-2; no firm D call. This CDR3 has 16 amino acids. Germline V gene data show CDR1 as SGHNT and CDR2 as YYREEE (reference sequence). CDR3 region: CAGSPGSAVSNYGYTF. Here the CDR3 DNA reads TGTGCCGGCAGCCCCGGGTCGGCGGTGTCTAACTATGGCTACACCTTC.

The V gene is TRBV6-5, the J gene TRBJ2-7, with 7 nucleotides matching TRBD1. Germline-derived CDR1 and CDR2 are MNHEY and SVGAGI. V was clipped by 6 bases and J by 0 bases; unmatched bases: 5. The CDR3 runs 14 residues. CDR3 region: CASREQGLSYEQYF. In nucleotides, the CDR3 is TGTGCCAGCAGAGAACAGGGGCTCTCCTACGAGCAGTACTTC.

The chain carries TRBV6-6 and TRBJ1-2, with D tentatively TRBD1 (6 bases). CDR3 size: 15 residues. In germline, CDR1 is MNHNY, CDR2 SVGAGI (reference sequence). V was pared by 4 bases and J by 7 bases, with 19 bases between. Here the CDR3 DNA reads TGTGCCAGCAGTTCCTCCCCAGGGGAGGGTGTTGGCTACACCTTC. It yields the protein CASSSSPGEGVGYTF.

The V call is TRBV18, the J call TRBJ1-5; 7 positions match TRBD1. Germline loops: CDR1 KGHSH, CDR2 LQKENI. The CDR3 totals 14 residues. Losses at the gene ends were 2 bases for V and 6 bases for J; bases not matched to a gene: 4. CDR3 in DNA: TGTGCCAGCTCACCATCAGGGGGTGGTCAGCCCCAGCATTTT. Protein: CASSPSGGGQPQHF.

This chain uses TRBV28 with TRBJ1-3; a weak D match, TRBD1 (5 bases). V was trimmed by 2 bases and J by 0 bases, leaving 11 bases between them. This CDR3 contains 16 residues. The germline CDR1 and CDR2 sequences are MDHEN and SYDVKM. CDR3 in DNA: TGTGCCAGCAGTTTACCTACAGGTTTCTCTGGAAACACCATATATTTT. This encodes CASSLPTGFSGNTIYF.

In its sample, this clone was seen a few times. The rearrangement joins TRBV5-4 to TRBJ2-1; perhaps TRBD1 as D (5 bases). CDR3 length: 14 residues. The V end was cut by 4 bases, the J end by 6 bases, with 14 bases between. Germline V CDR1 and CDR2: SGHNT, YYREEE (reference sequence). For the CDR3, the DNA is TGTGCCAGCAGCCCTCCCAGGGTTCCCAATGAGCAGTTCTTC. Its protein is CASSPPRVPNEQFF.